The entry that follows covers one TCR beta chain sequence. The antigen remains undetermined. The record originates from a study of shared clonotypes between healthy human individuals. Authors' analysis steps: ImmunoSEQ yielded junction-only sequences lacking quality scores, so filtering differed. This table comes from immunoSEQ multiplex PCR, and its TCRdb copy is limited to in-frame clones, with some not included. V and J calls and clone size come straight from that table; D and trimming were deduced from the DNA. Of under 1,100,000 clones listed, 60% to 80% are singletons. Study conclusions and caveats: Naive subsets tended to show greater estimated richness than memory subsets.

The CDR3 runs to 15 residues. The germline V gene encodes CDR1 KGHSY and CDR2 FQNENV. Trimming took off 0 bases at V and 8 bases at J, with 13 bases between the two ends. The rearrangement joins TRBV16 to TRBJ1-4; no firm D call. The TCR sequence derives from a man younger than 30 in good health. The sample taken for sequencing was memory CD4+ T cells sorted from blood. This sample's subset: CD45RA-negative fraction. CDR3: CASSQSNSRGEKLFF. For the CDR3, the DNA is TGTGCCAGCAGCCAATCTAACAGCCGAGGCGAAAAACTGTTTTTT.